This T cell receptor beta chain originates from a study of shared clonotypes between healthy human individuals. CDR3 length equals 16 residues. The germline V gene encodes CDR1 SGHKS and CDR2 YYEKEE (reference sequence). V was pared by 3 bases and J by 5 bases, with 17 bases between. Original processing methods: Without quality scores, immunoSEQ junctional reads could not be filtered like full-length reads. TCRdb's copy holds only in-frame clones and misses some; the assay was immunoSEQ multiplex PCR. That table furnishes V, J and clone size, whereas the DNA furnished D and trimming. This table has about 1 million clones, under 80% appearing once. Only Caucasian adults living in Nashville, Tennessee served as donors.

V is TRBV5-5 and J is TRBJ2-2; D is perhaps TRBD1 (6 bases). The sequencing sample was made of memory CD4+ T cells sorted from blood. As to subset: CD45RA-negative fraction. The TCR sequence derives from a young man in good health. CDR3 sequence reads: CASSWELTGKTGELFF. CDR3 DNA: TGTGCCAGCAGCTGGGAATTAACAGGGAAGACCGGGGAGCTGTTTTTT.